A selection of T cell receptor beta chains follows, all from one sample in a study of shared clonotypes between healthy human individuals. Generated by immunoSEQ multiplex PCR, the TCRdb table keeps only in-frame clones and is missing some. The sample consists of nearly 1,000,000 clones, 76% of them appearing once. Sequenced material: memory CD4+ T cells sorted from blood. The receptor source for this set is a man aged 18 to 29 in good health. Each CDR3 is given with its conserved first and last residue. D genes are given only for firm matches.

j_gene: TRBJ1-1; v_gene: TRBV6-6; d_gene: TRBD1; CDR3aa: CASQRTGNTEAFF
j_gene: TRBJ2-3; v_gene: TRBV5-1; d_gene: -; CDR3aa: CASSLDWSTDTQYF
j_gene: TRBJ2-3; v_gene: TRBV2; d_gene: TRBD1; CDR3aa: CASSVGQGSDTQYF
j_gene: TRBJ2-7; v_gene: TRBV5-1; d_gene: TRBD2; CDR3aa: CASSLEGQRGYEQYF
j_gene: TRBJ1-5; v_gene: TRBV18; d_gene: TRBD1; CDR3aa: CASSPDRVSNQPQHF
j_gene: TRBJ2-1; v_gene: TRBV7-2; d_gene: -; CDR3aa: CASSSPGLYNEQFF
j_gene: TRBJ2-7; v_gene: TRBV6-5; d_gene: -; CDR3aa: CASRQAYEQYF
j_gene: TRBJ2-2; v_gene: TRBV5-4; d_gene: TRBD2; CDR3aa: CASSLERGFTGELFF
j_gene: TRBJ1-6; v_gene: TRBV5-4; d_gene: -; CDR3aa: CASSRFEGGGNSPLHF
j_gene: TRBJ1-1; v_gene: TRBV14; d_gene: -; CDR3aa: CASSQEFSFGANTEAFF
j_gene: TRBJ2-5; v_gene: TRBV7-2; d_gene: -; CDR3aa: CASSLDFETQYF
j_gene: TRBJ2-5; v_gene: TRBV30; d_gene: -; CDR3aa: CAWSAMGKEPGEQYF
j_gene: TRBJ2-7; v_gene: TRBV5-1; d_gene: -; CDR3aa: CASSPRYGTRVEQYF
j_gene: TRBJ1-4; v_gene: TRBV5-4; d_gene: -; CDR3aa: CASSLAMTEKLFF
j_gene: TRBJ2-3; v_gene: TRBV10-3; d_gene: -; CDR3aa: CAISELAAANTDTQYF
j_gene: TRBJ2-1; v_gene: TRBV7-2; d_gene: TRBD2; CDR3aa: CASSFRWASGRNEQFF
j_gene: TRBJ1-2; v_gene: TRBV2; d_gene: TRBD1; CDR3aa: CASSEDRGRDAGGYTF
j_gene: TRBJ1-6; v_gene: TRBV5-1; d_gene: TRBD1; CDR3aa: CASSFNSQGGNSPLHF
j_gene: TRBJ1-6; v_gene: TRBV5-6; d_gene: TRBD1; CDR3aa: CASSPGQGANNSPLHF
j_gene: TRBJ1-1; v_gene: TRBV5-1; d_gene: TRBD1; CDR3aa: CASSTAGGLNTEAFF
j_gene: TRBJ1-1; v_gene: TRBV5-4; d_gene: -; CDR3aa: CASSGRGNTEAFF
j_gene: TRBJ1-5; v_gene: TRBV7-2; d_gene: -; CDR3aa: CASSPEGYSNQPQHF
j_gene: TRBJ1-2; v_gene: TRBV7-2; d_gene: -; CDR3aa: CASSLEWQGGGYTF
j_gene: TRBJ2-5; v_gene: TRBV2; d_gene: TRBD1; CDR3aa: CASRAGQGQETQYF
j_gene: TRBJ1-2; v_gene: TRBV10-3; d_gene: TRBD1; CDR3aa: CAISEPGQGYGYTF
j_gene: TRBJ2-3; v_gene: TRBV5-1; d_gene: TRBD2; CDR3aa: CASSLGKGGRPPDTQYF
j_gene: TRBJ1-5; v_gene: TRBV10-3; d_gene: -; CDR3aa: CAISESQEGGNQPQHF
j_gene: TRBJ2-7; v_gene: TRBV2; d_gene: -; CDR3aa: CASSGNGGYEQYF
j_gene: TRBJ2-1; v_gene: TRBV11-2; d_gene: -; CDR3aa: CASSLDMVQPYNEQFF
j_gene: TRBJ2-1; v_gene: TRBV7-3; d_gene: -; CDR3aa: CASSLDGYNEQFF
j_gene: TRBJ1-2; v_gene: TRBV14; d_gene: -; CDR3aa: CASNLGGRSYGYTF
j_gene: TRBJ2-7; v_gene: TRBV6-6; d_gene: -; CDR3aa: CASSYSPHEQYF
j_gene: TRBJ1-4; v_gene: TRBV6-6; d_gene: -; CDR3aa: CASSYSDTGGEKLFF
j_gene: TRBJ2-7; v_gene: TRBV20-1; d_gene: -; CDR3aa: CSARDQVRQYF
j_gene: TRBJ1-4; v_gene: TRBV5-1; d_gene: -; CDR3aa: CASSLDSSANEKLFF
j_gene: TRBJ2-1; v_gene: TRBV19; d_gene: -; CDR3aa: CASSRRGAGNEQFF
j_gene: TRBJ1-2; v_gene: TRBV9; d_gene: TRBD1; CDR3aa: CASSVDRGEIYGYTF
j_gene: TRBJ1-5; v_gene: TRBV27; d_gene: -; CDR3aa: CASSFSSSDQPQHF
j_gene: TRBJ2-4; v_gene: TRBV28; d_gene: -; CDR3aa: CATRTENIQYF
j_gene: TRBJ2-7; v_gene: TRBV7-2; d_gene: TRBD2; CDR3aa: CASSLVAGGTAYEQYF
j_gene: TRBJ1-5; v_gene: TRBV7-9; d_gene: -; CDR3aa: CASSSQANQPQHF
j_gene: TRBJ2-1; v_gene: TRBV5-4; d_gene: TRBD2; CDR3aa: CATRAGGNSYEQFF
j_gene: TRBJ2-5; v_gene: TRBV6-5; d_gene: TRBD2; CDR3aa: CASSSSGRAQETQYF
j_gene: TRBJ2-5; v_gene: TRBV7-2; d_gene: TRBD1; CDR3aa: CASTPRGPSKETQYF
j_gene: TRBJ1-5; v_gene: TRBV27; d_gene: -; CDR3aa: CASSLNRDANQPQHF
j_gene: TRBJ1-2; v_gene: TRBV2; d_gene: TRBD1; CDR3aa: CASTTGDYGYTF
j_gene: TRBJ1-5; v_gene: TRBV30; d_gene: TRBD1; CDR3aa: CAWSRDRVRGSNQPQHF
j_gene: TRBJ2-2; v_gene: TRBV28; d_gene: TRBD1; CDR3aa: CASSPSGTGRDTGELFF
j_gene: TRBJ2-1; v_gene: TRBV9; d_gene: TRBD2; CDR3aa: CASSVASSGRRNEQFF
j_gene: TRBJ2-5; v_gene: TRBV11-2; d_gene: -; CDR3aa: CASSLWADKETQYF
j_gene: TRBJ2-7; v_gene: TRBV6-1; d_gene: -; CDR3aa: CASGKTSSYEQYF
j_gene: TRBJ1-5; v_gene: TRBV6-1; d_gene: TRBD1; CDR3aa: CASSGDRDRNQPQHF
j_gene: TRBJ2-7; v_gene: TRBV15; d_gene: -; CDR3aa: CATSRDANSYEQYF
j_gene: TRBJ1-4; v_gene: TRBV10-1; d_gene: -; CDR3aa: CASSLHLTNEKLFF
j_gene: TRBJ1-4; v_gene: TRBV28; d_gene: -; CDR3aa: CASSSPAGGGEKLFF
j_gene: TRBJ1-5; v_gene: TRBV19; d_gene: -; CDR3aa: CASSTVWDSNQPQHF